This T cell receptor beta chain was recorded in a study of T cells after yellow fever vaccination. Study summary: The SMART-Seq v4 Ultra Low Input method served to prepare the low-cell-number fractions. Findings and limits, study-wide: A secondary response was less intense yet reached its peak sooner, at day 5 versus 15.

CDR1 and CDR2 (germline): LGHNA, YSLEER. The length of the CDR3 is 15 residues. The V end was cut by 0 bases, the J end by 5 bases, with 13 bases between. Turning to this clonotype: What it binds is not known.

TCRdb ran MiXCR on the 5' RACE reads and lists one entry per CDR3 protein. The data contain just under 600,000 distinct CDR3 sequences, about 13% of them singletons. The gene calls are TRBV4-3 and TRBJ2-5; D not resolved. The specimen was PBMCs, collected on the day of the yellow fever booster vaccination. The TCR sequence derives from a man aged 30 to 45 who received the YFV17D yellow fever vaccine. CDR3 protein: CASSQDYRQSETQYF. The DNA of the CDR3 is TGCGCCAGCAGCCAAGATTACCGACAATCGGAGACCCAGTACTTC.